The T cell receptor beta chain described here comes from a study of PD-1 blockade in classical Hodgkin lymphoma. Study observations and caveats: The origin of the repertoire differences remains undefined, with disease activity or prior therapy as possible causes. Before treatment, TCR diversity in newly diagnosed patients was reportedly lower than in healthy donors.

Remarks on this clone: Its antigen is unidentified.

Relapses following autologous stem cell transplantation were seen in all patients, with brentuximab vedotin exposure varying. TCRdb keeps only in-frame clones here, not all; method: immunoSEQ multiplex PCR. This table has approximately 100,000 clones, roughly 90% appearing once. The CDR3 totals 13 residues. Germline values: CDR1 MNHEY, CDR2 SVGAGI. V was clipped by 6 bases and J by 13 bases, with 21 bases between them. The sample here was peripheral blood mononuclear cells (PBMCs), taken before the second cycle of nivolumab. The chain is built from TRBV6-5 and TRBJ1-2; weak D call: TRBD1 (6 bases). This TCR was recovered from a human donor with classical Hodgkin lymphoma. CDR3 sequence reads: CASSEPGGRGFTF. CDR3 coding DNA: TGTGCCAGCAGCGAACCAGGCGGCAGGGGTTTCACCTTC.